This passage covers 18 T cell receptor beta chains from one sample sequenced in a study of T-cell reconstitution after alpha-beta-depleted transplantation in children. Preparation of the TCRbeta library was carried out with unique molecular identifiers. A single record per CDR3 protein comes from TCRdb applying MiXCR to the PCR reads. In the table there are about 610,000 distinct CDR3 sequences, under 12% of which are singletons. The material sequenced was PBMCs from the stem cell graft donor, taken from the stem cell graft. The receptors stem from a human donor who donated a stem cell graft to a child with acute myeloid leukemia.

The chain recombines TRBV4-3 with TRBJ2-7, with a tentative D call TRBD2 (6 bases). This CDR3 has 17 amino acids. Between the trimmed V and J ends, which lost 0 bases and 4 bases, there was a span of 19 bases. CDR1 LGHNA and CDR2 YSLEER come from the germline V gene. CDR3 region: CASSQDREQGTIYEQYF. In nucleotides, the CDR3 is TGCGCCAGCAGCCAAGATCGGGAGCAGGGTACTATATACGAGCAGTACTTC.

This sequence joins TRBV20-1 and TRBJ2-3; D gene ambiguous. V was cut by 5 bases and J by 8 bases, with 8 bases left in between. The CDR3 runs to 10 residues. CDR1 DFQATT and CDR2 SNEGSKA come from the germline V gene (reference sequence). The CDR3 region has the DNA TGCAGTGCTGAGGTGGTTACGCAGTATTTT. Translation: CSAEVVTQYF.

The chain has TRBV20-1 and TRBJ2-1, with 8 positions matching TRBD2. This CDR3 spans 14 amino acids. In germline, CDR1 is DFQATT, CDR2 SNEGSKA (reference sequence). V gave up 2 bases and J gave up 4 bases; unmatched junction bases: 4. CDR3 bases: TGCAGTGCTAGACCGGGAGGGAATTACAATGAGCAGTTCTTC. It is translated as CSARPGGNYNEQFF.

V is TRBV29-1 and J is TRBJ2-1, with 8 positions matching TRBD2. Per the germline V gene, CDR1 is SQVTM and CDR2 is ANQGSEA. The CDR3 runs 14 residues. CDR3 nucleotide sequence: TGCAGTCGCAGCCGGGAGGGCTCCTACAATGAGCAGTTCTTC. It encodes CSRSREGSYNEQFF.

Only a few counts were recorded for this clonotype. The V gene is TRBV29-1, the J gene TRBJ1-2, with 12 bases lining up with TRBD1. V was clipped by 5 bases and J by 10 bases; unmatched bases: 8. The CDR3 is 13 amino acids. Germline loops: CDR1 SQVTM, CDR2 ANQGSEA. CDR3 DNA sequence: TGCAGCGTTTCCTCCGGGACAGGGGGCGCCTACACCTTC. Protein sequence: CSVSSGTGGAYTF.

This clonotype was recorded at least ten times. The V gene is TRBV2, the J gene TRBJ1-5; TRBD1 aligns across 10 bases. Germline loops: CDR1 SNHLY, CDR2 FYNNEI. This CDR3 is built from 13 residues. After removal of 8 bases from V and 7 bases from J, the junction contained 5 bases not matched to a gene. CDR3 nucleotides: TGTGCCAGCCGACAGGGGGCGGAACAGCCCCAGCATTTT. It yields the protein CASRQGAEQPQHF.

The table lists this clonotype with a few counts. The chain carries TRBV10-3 and TRBJ2-1, with D possibly being TRBD2 (6 bases). CDR1 is ENHRY, CDR2 SYGVKD, per germline. This CDR3 has 14 amino acids. With 8 bases removed from V and 7 bases from J, the gap between germline ends came to 18 bases. The CDR3 protein is CAIRSSGLSNEQFF. CDR3 DNA: TGTGCCATCCGTTCCAGCGGGTTATCGAATGAGCAGTTCTTC.

This clonotype was detected only once. This may be a read error, as it is one base from a much larger clone. The chain recombines TRBV5-5 with TRBJ1-1; D gene uncertain. The CDR3 covers 14 residues. Trimming removed 1 base from V and 6 bases from J, with 13 bases in between. The V gene's germline CDR1 is SGHKS and CDR2 YYEKEE (reference sequence). CDR3 residues: CASSLFTWAAEAFF. The CDR3 DNA sequence: TGTGCCAGCAGCTTGTTTACATGGGCGGCTGAAGCTTTCTTT.

In the case of this clonotype: Being one base from a much bigger clone, this may be a read error. Here the CDR3 reads CASSPGTGLNEQFF. The CDR3 DNA reads as TGTGCCAGCAGTCCAGGGACAGGGCTCAACGAGCAGTTCTTC. The V call is TRBV27, the J call TRBJ2-7; the match to TRBD1 covers 9 bases. The closer fit of TRBJ2-1 to the DNA end suggests the J call may be wrong. This CDR3 has 14 residues. Germline V gives CDR1 MNHEY, CDR2 SMNVEV (reference sequence).

In this sample, this clonotype turned up a few times. The V gene is TRBV29-1, the J gene TRBJ1-2, with 9 bases identical to TRBD1. Germline V gene lookup returns CDR1 SQVTM and CDR2 ANQGSEA. There are 15 residues in the CDR3. With 6 bases clipped from V and 4 bases from J, the junction kept 12 bases outside the gene matches. In DNA, the CDR3 is TGCAGCGTCCCCCCTACAGGGGGCAGGAGCTATGGCTACACCTTC. This translates into CSVPPTGGRSYGYTF.

There are many counts of this clonotype. The rearrangement links TRBV7-8 to TRBJ2-7; D ambiguous. This CDR3 spans 16 amino acids. Germline CDR1 is SGHVS and CDR2 is FQNEAQ. Deletions cut 7 bases from V and 0 bases from J, with 19 bases between. The CDR3 region is CASTQLDPQPSYEQYF. The CDR3 coding sequence is TGTGCCAGCACCCAACTCGATCCCCAGCCCTCCTACGAGCAGTACTTC.

V and J are TRBV24-1 and TRBJ2-1; possibly TRBD1 for D (5 bases). The CDR3 spans 14 residues. Trimming removed 3 bases at V and 6 bases at J, with 11 bases between. Per germline, CDR1 KGHDR and CDR2 SFDVKD. The DNA of the CDR3 is TGTGCCACCAGTGATCAGGGTTCACTCAATGAGCAGTTCTTC. It specifies CATSDQGSLNEQFF.

The chain carries TRBV7-2 and TRBJ2-3; D gene unclear. Between the trimmed V and J ends, which lost 6 bases and 6 bases, there was a span of 10 bases. CDR1 is SGHTA and CDR2 is FQGNSA in the germline V gene. The CDR3 is 12 amino acids. In DNA, the CDR3 is TGTGCCAGCAGGTTAACGGTGGATACGCAGTATTTT. This translates into CASRLTVDTQYF.

This clonotype has a handful of counts. V gene TRBV19 combines with J gene TRBJ2-1; D gene unclear. V gave up 3 bases and J gave up 4 bases, with 7 bases separating them. This CDR3 spans 13 amino acids. Germline V gene sequence: CDR1 LNHDA, CDR2 SQIVND (reference sequence). CDR3 coding DNA: TGTGCCAGTAGTATGAACATTTACAATGAGCAGTTCTTC. This gives the protein CASSMNIYNEQFF.

This clonotype was recorded a few times. In DNA form, the CDR3 reads TGTGCCAGCACCTCTCCGGGACAGGGTGTTGAAGCTTTCTTT. Protein sequence: CASTSPGQGVEAFF. This rearrangement joins TRBV28 to TRBJ1-1, with 9 bases lining up with TRBD1. The ends lost 7 bases at V and 7 bases at J; junction bases unmatched: 10. This CDR3 has 14 amino acids. CDR1 is MDHEN and CDR2 is SYDVKM in the germline V gene. The entire variable domain, with the rest obtained from reference TRBV28 and TRBJ1-1, is as follows: DVKVTQSSRYLVKRTGEKVFLECVQDMDHENMFWYRQDPGLGLRLIYFSYDVKMKEKGDIPEGYSVSREKKERFSLILESASTNQTSMYLCASTSPGQGVEAFFGQGTRLTVV.

This clonotype has at least ten counts. V and J are TRBV18 and TRBJ1-3, with D uncertain. Germline assignment: CDR1 KGHSH and CDR2 LQKENI. Trimming pared 5 bases from V and 0 bases from J, leaving 11 bases between. This CDR3 has 15 residues. The CDR3 is CASSSSTLSGNTIYF. The CDR3 coding sequence is TGTGCCAGCTCATCCTCTACCCTCTCTGGAAACACCATATATTTT.

This chain connects TRBV10-3 to TRBJ2-5; D call uncertain. The CDR3 runs to 15 residues. Trimming shortened V by 4 bases and J by 3 bases, and 15 bases separated the two germline ends. The V gene's germline CDR1 is ENHRY and CDR2 SYGVKD. The CDR3 loop reads CAISGTLWLEETQYF. The DNA for the CDR3 is TGTGCCATCAGTGGTACCCTTTGGCTGGAAGAGACCCAGTACTTC.

This clonotype was observed a handful of times. The gene calls are TRBV11-1 and TRBJ1-2; 7 nucleotides match TRBD1. Per the germline V gene, CDR1 is SGHAT and CDR2 is FQDESV (reference sequence). This CDR3 comprises 17 residues. The V segment lost 5 bases and the J segment 8 bases; nucleotides outside the gene matches: 20. In DNA form, the CDR3 reads TGTGCCAGCAGCCTTAGCCCCCCACCTAGTTCGACAGGGGGCTACACCTTC. This translates into CASSLSPPPSSTGGYTF.